Listed below are T cell receptor beta chains from one sample, sequenced in a study of blood T cell repertoires in COVID-19. TCRdb keeps only in-frame clones here, not all; method: immunoSEQ multiplex PCR. The repertoire includes more than 300,000 clones, 87% of them detected once, and nearly 6.5% sits in the top ten. The sample consisted of peripheral blood. The receptors were sampled from a woman aged 45-65 years with COVID-19, enrolled during active disease. Each CDR3 is given without its conserved first and last residue. Where a row states a size, it is once, few, many or the class of an expanded clone; other rows omit it.

ASSLVKGRRASSYEQY,TRBV19,.,TRBJ2-7
ASSPGLFRYGQGFHSGNTIY,TRBV18,.,TRBJ1-3
ASSRERETQY,TRBV11-3,.,TRBJ2-5
ASSKVTLAGPSVDTDTQY,TRBV21-1,.,TRBJ2-3
ASSPGGAPLGTTEAF,TRBV5-5,.,TRBJ1-1
ASSLGSANEQF,TRBV7-3,.,TRBJ2-1
ATSDTQGQPGETQY,TRBV24-1,.,TRBJ2-5
ASSLGRTSGSYEQY,TRBV7-8,.,TRBJ2-7
ATSDHRTGRSGNTIY,TRBV24-1,few,TRBJ1-3
ASSLVGDMAYEQY,TRBV5-5,.,TRBJ2-7
ASSMLAGVSEQY,TRBV6-2/TRBV6-3,.,TRBJ2-7